The clone carrying this TCR beta chain was recorded at least ten times. The data belong to a study of neurological immune-mediated disorders. The V end lost 6 bases, the J end lost 0 bases, and 15 bases lay between the germline ends. Germline CDR1 WSHSY, CDR2 SAAADI. This CDR3 has 16 amino acids. A 10-nucleotide random UMI tagged transcripts in template-switch 5'RACE cDNA synthesis. TCRdb used MiXCR to reprocess the 5' RACE reads, holding one entry per CDR3 protein. The sample yields around 69,000 distinct CDR3 sequences, 4.5% seen once. Source material was 2 million unsorted PBMCs, stored at -80 °C in RNAlater.

The V call is TRBV10-2, the J call TRBJ1-3; tentatively, D is TRBD1 (5 bases). The sample comprised PBMCs. The sequence derives from a man aged 30-40 years with multiple sclerosis. The CDR3 region has the DNA TGCGCCAGCAGCCGGGGCACCGTTCTCTCTGGAAACACCATATATTTT. As protein: CASSRGTVLSGNTIYF.